Presented here are 4 T cell receptor beta chains from one specimen sequenced in a study of blood T cell repertoires in COVID-19. TCRdb's table, derived via immunoSEQ multiplex PCR, lists solely in-frame clones and lacks some. The sample holds fewer than 300,000 clones; 87% are singletons and the top ten take about 1.6%. The sequenced material came from peripheral blood. The origin of the receptors is a woman aged 40 to 55 who had recovered from COVID-19.

The genes are TRBV4-1 and TRBJ2-1, with 11 bases matching TRBD2. The ends lost 6 bases at V and 7 bases at J; junction bases unmatched: 8. This CDR3 region has 15 residues. The germline gives CDR1 MGHRA, CDR2 YSYEKL. The CDR3 protein is CASRPGLAGRNEQFF. The CDR3, as DNA: TGCGCCAGCAGGCCCGGACTAGCGGGTCGGAATGAGCAGTTCTTC.

The chain employs TRBV6-5 and TRBJ2-1, with a weak D call TRBD1 (6 bases). Trimming pared 5 bases from V and 8 bases from J, leaving 19 bases between. CDR1 is MNHEY and CDR2 is SVGAGI in the germline V gene. The CDR3 has 15 residues. CDR3 sequence reads: CASSNRVGVRDEQFF. The CDR3, as DNA: TGTGCCAGCAGTAACAGGGTTGGGGTACGCGATGAGCAGTTCTTC.

V is TRBV12-5 and J is TRBJ1-4; the D gene is possibly TRBD1 (5 bases). The germline V gene encodes CDR1 LGHNT and CDR2 FRNRAP. Trimming removed 3 bases from V and 3 bases from J, with 8 bases in between. The CDR3 runs 14 residues. This CDR3 is CASGLGDSNEKLFF. In DNA, the CDR3 is TGTGCTAGTGGTTTAGGGGATTCTAATGAAAAACTGTTTTTT.

V and J are TRBV5-1 and TRBJ1-1; D is perhaps TRBD1 (5 bases). CDR1 SGHRS and CDR2 YFSETQ come from the germline V gene. V gave up 4 bases and J gave up 1 base, with 14 bases separating them. The CDR3 totals 15 residues. The CDR3: CASSPRGIRNTEAFF. CDR3 sequence (DNA): TGCGCCAGCAGCCCGCGGGGGATTCGGAACACTGAAGCTTTCTTT. The variable domain in full, completed from reference TRBV5-1 and TRBJ1-1, reads KAGVTQTPRYLIKTRGQQVTLSCSPISGHRSVSWYQQTPGQGLQFLFEYFSETQRNKGNFPGRFSGRQFSNSRSEMNVSTLELGDSALYLCASSPRGIRNTEAFFGQGTRLTVV.